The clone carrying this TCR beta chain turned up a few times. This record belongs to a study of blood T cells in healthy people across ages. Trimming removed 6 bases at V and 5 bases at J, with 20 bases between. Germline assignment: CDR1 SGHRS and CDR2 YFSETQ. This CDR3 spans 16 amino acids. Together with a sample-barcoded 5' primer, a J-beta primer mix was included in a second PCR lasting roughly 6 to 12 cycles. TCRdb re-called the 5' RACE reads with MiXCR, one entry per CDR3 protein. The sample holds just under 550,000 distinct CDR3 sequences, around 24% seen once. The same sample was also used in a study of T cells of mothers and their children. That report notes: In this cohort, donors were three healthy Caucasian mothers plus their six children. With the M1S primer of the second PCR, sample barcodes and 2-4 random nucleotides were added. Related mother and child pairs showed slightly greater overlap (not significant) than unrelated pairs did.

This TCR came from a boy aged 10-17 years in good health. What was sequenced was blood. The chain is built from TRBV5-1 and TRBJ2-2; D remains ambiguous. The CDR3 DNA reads TGCGCCAGCACCTCAGGATCTGCCCCACAAACCGGGGAGCTGTTTTTT. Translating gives CASTSGSAPQTGELFF.